This T cell receptor (beta chain) appears in the sequencing data of a study of cytomegalovirus exposure and HLA in healthy donors (TCRdb year 2017). About the full investigation: The 666 repertoires of the first cohort and the roughly 120 validation repertoires were produced on the same platform, according to a later analysis. The aim of the study was to test whether cataloging public T cell receptors could identify signatures of past pathogen exposure. A separate validation cohort of 100 to 150 different subjects was used in addition to the roughly 620-subject first cohort. To predict cytomegalovirus infection status, the study combined high-throughput TCR immunosequencing, statistical association of individual TCRs with disease status, and machine learning.

The CDR3 starts with the cysteine, ends with the phenylalanine, and has 16 residues. Only the CDR3 DNA stays, 48 bases, in frame from base 1. CDR1 and CDR2 were assigned from the germline V gene as MDHEN and SYDVKM. V and J are trimmed by 4 bases and 2 bases, and the gene matches miss 7 bases of the junction. Broader findings and caveats from the paper: Of the cluster scores, about 94% were above 0 in a later analysis, which found that TCRs clustered in the first cohort also tended to co-occur in the approximately 110 validation repertoires. Across donors, most TCR sequences were observed very rarely, whereas some public TCRs were present in many individuals. A few of the identified cytomegalovirus-associated TCR beta chains were confirmed in vitro to be specific for cytomegalovirus antigens. The classifier was reported to diagnose cytomegalovirus status with high specificity and sensitivity in both the original cohort and the validation cohort. According to the authors, the approach could potentially be generalized to other disease states and immunological phenotypes. A later analysis lacked HLA typing for the validation cohort, so it scored co-occurrence in that cohort across all 120 repertoires. A total of 150 to 200 TCR beta chains were listed by the study as associated with cytomegalovirus.

The donors were included in the validation cohort of over a hundred subjects, a group kept apart from the roughly 610-subject first cohort. A note on this clone: The clone's antigen remains unknown. Qualities for individual bases were not recorded, and no much larger clone is one base off.

Library preparation used the immunoSEQ multiplex PCR assay. Processing in the source paper ran as follows. To diagnose cytomegalovirus status from the catalog of TCR beta chain sequences, a statistical classification framework was built. TCRdb's version of the immuneACCESS table is confined to in-frame rearrangements and falls short of the full clone set. An unresolved V gene accounts for under half of the shortfall where checked; the remainder is of unknown origin. That table supplies the V and J calls and clone size; D and trimming were determined from the DNA. A total of roughly 76,000 clones appear in this sample, about 94% of them only once. Clones ranked in the top ten supply roughly 1.6% of the sample.

Rearrangement joined TRBV28 to TRBJ2-1; 8 central bases correspond to TRBD2. This sequence originates from a young man in good health and CMV-seropositive. The sample consisted of PBMCs. The CDR3 region: CASSSVAGITYNEQFF. The DNA reads TGTGCCAGCAGTTCGGTAGCGGGAATCACCTACAATGAGCAGTTCTTC.